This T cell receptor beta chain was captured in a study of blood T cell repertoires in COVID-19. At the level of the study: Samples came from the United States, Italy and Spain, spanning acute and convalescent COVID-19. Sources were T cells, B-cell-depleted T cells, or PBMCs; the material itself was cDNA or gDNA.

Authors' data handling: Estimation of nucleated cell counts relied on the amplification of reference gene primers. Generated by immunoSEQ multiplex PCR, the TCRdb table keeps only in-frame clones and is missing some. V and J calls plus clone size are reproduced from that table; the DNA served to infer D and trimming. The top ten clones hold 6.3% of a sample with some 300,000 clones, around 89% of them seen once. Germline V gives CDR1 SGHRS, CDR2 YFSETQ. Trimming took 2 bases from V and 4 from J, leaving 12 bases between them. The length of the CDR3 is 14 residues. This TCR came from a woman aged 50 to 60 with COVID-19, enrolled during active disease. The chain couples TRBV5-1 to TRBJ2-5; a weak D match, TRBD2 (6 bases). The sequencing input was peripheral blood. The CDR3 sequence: CASSFLQGGETQYF. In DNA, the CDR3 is TGCGCCAGCAGCTTCCTTCAGGGAGGAGAGACCCAGTACTTC.